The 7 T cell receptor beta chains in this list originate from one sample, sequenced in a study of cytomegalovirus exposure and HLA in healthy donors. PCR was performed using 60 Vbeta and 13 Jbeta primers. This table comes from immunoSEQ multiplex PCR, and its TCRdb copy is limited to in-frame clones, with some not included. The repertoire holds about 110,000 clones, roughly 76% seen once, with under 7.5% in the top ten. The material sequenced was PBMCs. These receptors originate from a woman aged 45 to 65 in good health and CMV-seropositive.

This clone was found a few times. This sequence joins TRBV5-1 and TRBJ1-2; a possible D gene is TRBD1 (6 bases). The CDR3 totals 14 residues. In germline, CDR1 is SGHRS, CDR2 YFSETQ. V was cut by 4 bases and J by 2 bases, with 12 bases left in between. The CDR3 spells CASSPSQGNYGYTF. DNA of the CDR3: TGCGCCAGCAGCCCGTCTCAGGGGAACTATGGCTACACCTTC.

CDR3 sequence: CASSLGLAGGLDTQYF. CDR3 nucleotide sequence: TGTGCCAGCAGTTTGGGACTAGCGGGGGGGCTGGATACGCAGTATTTT. J is TRBJ2-3 and V is TRBV28, with 16 bases that match TRBD2. The CDR3 has 16 residues. The V gene's germline CDR1 is MDHEN and CDR2 SYDVKM. With 3 bases clipped from V and 6 bases from J, the junction kept 3 bases outside the gene matches.

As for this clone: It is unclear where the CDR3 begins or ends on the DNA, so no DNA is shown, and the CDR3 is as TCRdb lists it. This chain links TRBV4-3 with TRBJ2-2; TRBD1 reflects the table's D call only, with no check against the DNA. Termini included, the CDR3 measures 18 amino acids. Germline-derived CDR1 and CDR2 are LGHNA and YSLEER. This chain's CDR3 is CASSQDFSRGRRAGELFF.

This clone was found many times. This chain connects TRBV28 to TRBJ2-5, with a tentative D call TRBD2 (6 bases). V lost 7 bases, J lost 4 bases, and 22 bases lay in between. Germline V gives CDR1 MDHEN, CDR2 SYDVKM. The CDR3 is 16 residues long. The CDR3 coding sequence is TGTGCCAGCAAAACGGGGGAAATTAAGTGGGGAGAGACCCAGTACTTC. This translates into CASKTGEIKWGETQYF.

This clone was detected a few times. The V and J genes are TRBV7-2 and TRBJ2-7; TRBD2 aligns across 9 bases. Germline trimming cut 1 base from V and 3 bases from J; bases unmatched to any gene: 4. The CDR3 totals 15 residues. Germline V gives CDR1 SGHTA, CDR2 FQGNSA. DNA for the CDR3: TGTGCCAGCAGCTTAGGTAGCGGGGGTAGCTACGAGCAGTACTTC. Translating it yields CASSLGSGGSYEQYF. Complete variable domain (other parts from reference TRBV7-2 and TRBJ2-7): GAGVSQSPSNKVTEKGKDVELRCDPISGHTALYWYRQSLGQGLEFLIYFQGNSAPDKSGLPSDRFSAERTGGSVSTLTIQRTQQEDSAVYLCASSLGSGGSYEQYFGPGTRLTVT.

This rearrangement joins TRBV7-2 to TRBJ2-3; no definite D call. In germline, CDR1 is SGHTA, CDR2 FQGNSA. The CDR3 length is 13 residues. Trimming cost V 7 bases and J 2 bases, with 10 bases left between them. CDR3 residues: CASNRSPTDTQYF. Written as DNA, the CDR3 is TGTGCCAGCAACCGAAGCCCCACAGATACGCAGTATTTT.

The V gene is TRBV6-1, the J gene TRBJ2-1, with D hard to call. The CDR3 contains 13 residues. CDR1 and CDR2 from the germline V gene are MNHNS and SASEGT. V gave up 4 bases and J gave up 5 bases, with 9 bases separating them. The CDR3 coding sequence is TGTGCCAGCAGTGGACTTCGAAACAATGAGCAGTTCTTC. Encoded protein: CASSGLRNNEQFF.